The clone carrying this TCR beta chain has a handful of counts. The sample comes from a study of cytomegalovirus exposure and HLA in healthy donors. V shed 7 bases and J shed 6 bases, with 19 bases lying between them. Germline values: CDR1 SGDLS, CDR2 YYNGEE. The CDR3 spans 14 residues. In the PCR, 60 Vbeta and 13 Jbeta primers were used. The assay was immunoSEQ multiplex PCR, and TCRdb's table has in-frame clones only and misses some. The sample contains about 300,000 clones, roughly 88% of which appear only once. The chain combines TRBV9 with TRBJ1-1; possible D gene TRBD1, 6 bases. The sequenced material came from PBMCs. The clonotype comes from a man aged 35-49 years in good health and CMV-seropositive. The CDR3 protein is CASGSGHLGAEAFF. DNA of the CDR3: TGTGCCAGCGGATCGGGACACCTGGGGGCTGAAGCTTTCTTT.